This T cell receptor (beta chain) was sequenced during a study of OX40 agonist ivuxolimab in advanced cancers. About the study: Those enrolled were around 87% male, with a mean age of about 66 years and ages from roughly 23 to 80. Earlier anti-PD-1, anti-PD-L1 or anti-CTLA-4 therapy was permitted; over 35% had received some. Whole-study results and caveats: On average, CD8+ T cells showed a greater number of expanded clones than CD4+.

For this clone: Its antigen is still unknown.

The data were produced by immunoSEQ multiplex PCR, yet TCRdb's version contains in-frame clones alone and is incomplete. This sample carries around 26,000 clones, around three quarters of them seen once, and the ten largest clones take around 13%. V dropped 5 bases and J dropped 5 bases, with 7 bases sitting between them. Per germline, CDR1 SQVTM and CDR2 ANQGSEA. CDR3 length equals 10 residues. This clonotype was obtained from an adult with an advanced solid tumor such as melanoma, head and neck, liver or kidney cancer. The V call is TRBV29-1, the J call TRBJ2-7; no reliable D call. This specimen consisted of CD4+ or CD8+ T cells sorted from blood, obtained in a trial of the OX40 agonist ivuxolimab. CDR3 sequence reads: CSVLVNEQYF. The CDR3 DNA sequence: TGCAGCGTTCTTGTAAACGAGCAGTACTTC.